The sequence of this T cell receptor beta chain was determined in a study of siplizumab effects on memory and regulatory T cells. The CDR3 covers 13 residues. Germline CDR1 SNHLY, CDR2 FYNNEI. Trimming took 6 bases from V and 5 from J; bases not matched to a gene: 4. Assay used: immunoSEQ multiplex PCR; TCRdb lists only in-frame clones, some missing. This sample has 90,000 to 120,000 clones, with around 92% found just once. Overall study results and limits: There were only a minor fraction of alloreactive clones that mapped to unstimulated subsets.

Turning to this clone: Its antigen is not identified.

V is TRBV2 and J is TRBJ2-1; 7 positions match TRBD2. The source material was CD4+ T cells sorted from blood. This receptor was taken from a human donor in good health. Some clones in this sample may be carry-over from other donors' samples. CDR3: CASRGGTDNEQFF. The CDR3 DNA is TGTGCCAGCAGGGGGGGGACTGACAATGAGCAGTTCTTC.